The source of this TCR beta chain is a study of CD8+ T cells in alopecia areata. Study overall: At a dose of 5 to 10 mg twice daily, oral tofacitinib was given to treated patients.

Treatment indicated: oral pan-JAK inhibitor, 5-10 mg twice daily. This CDR3 comprises 13 residues. V gave up 7 bases and J gave up 4 bases; unmatched junction bases: 4. Per germline, CDR1 MNHNY and CDR2 SVGAGI (reference sequence). Findings of the study overall: Many expanded lesional clones stayed in scalp and blood while on tofacitinib. Researchers report lesional scalp, most notably alopecia totalis/universalis, outstripped normal scalp in clonality.

As concerns this clone: Its target is unknown.

Investigators isolated RNA and reverse transcribed it into cDNA to act as the sequencing template. Assay used: immunoSEQ multiplex PCR; TCRdb lists only in-frame clones, some missing. The sample carries around 180,000 clones, approximately 57% recorded once. The TCR sequence derives from a human donor with alopecia areata. This chain connects TRBV6-6 to TRBJ2-5; 9 bases fit TRBD1. This sample comprised CD4+ T cells sorted from blood, obtained at week 24, from a patient treated with tofacitinib. The CDR3 is CASIRTGAETQYF. The CDR3 bases are TGTGCCAGCATTAGGACAGGGGCAGAGACCCAGTACTTC.